This T cell receptor beta chain originates from a study of T cell changes during pregnancy in multiple sclerosis. This CDR3 is 17 amino acids long. CDR1 and CDR2 (germline): MNHEY, SMNVEV (reference sequence). The junction had 4 bases not matched to a gene; V was cut back by 1 base and J by 2 bases. Here immunoSEQ multiplex PCR was the method, and the copy in TCRdb shows in-frame clones only, minus some. Of about 44,000 clones listed, approximately 88% are singletons. The V gene is TRBV27, the J gene TRBJ2-6; 8 nucleotides agree with TRBD2. The clonotype was recovered from a female donor with multiple sclerosis, enrolled in a pregnancy study. The sequencing used CD4+ T cells from peripheral blood mononuclear cells, collected in the first trimester of pregnancy. CDR3 loop: CASSLWAGGPGANVLTF. In DNA form, the CDR3 reads TGTGCCAGCAGTTTATGGGCGGGAGGACCTGGGGCCAACGTCCTGACTTTC.